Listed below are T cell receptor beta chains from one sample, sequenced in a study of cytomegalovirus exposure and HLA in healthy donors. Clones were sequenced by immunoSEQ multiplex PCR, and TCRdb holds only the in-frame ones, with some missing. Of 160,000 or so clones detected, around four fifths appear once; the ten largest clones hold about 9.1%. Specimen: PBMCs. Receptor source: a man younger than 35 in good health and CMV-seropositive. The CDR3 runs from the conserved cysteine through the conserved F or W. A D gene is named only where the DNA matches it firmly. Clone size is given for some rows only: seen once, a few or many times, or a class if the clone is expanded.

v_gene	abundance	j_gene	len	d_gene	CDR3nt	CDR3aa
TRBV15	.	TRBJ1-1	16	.	TGTGCCACCAGCAGAGATTTAATCGCCCGGCGGTCGGAAGCTTTCTTT	CATSRDLIARRSEAFF
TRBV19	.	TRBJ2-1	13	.	TGTGCCAGTAGTATAGAACTCAGGGATGAGCAGTTCTTC	CASSIELRDEQFF
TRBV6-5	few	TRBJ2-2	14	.	TGTGCCAGCAGACCCGGAGGATACACCGGGGAGCTGTTTTTT	CASRPGGYTGELFF
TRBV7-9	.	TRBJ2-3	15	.	TGTGCCAGCAGCTTACCCGGGGGTTCCACAGATACGCAGTATTTT	CASSLPGGSTDTQYF
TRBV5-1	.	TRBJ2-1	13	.	TGCGCCAGCAGTCTTAGGGGGGGGTATGAGCAGTTCTTC	CASSLRGGYEQFF
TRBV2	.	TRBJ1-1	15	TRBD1	TGTGCCAGCAGCGTTACCGGGACAGGGTTATCTGAAGCTTTCTTT	CASSVTGTGLSEAFF
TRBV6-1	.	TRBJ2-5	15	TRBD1	TGTGCCAGCAGTGATGGGACAGGGTTCGGGGAGACCCAGTACTTC	CASSDGTGFGETQYF
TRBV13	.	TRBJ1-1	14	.	TGTGCCAGCAGCTCCGGGGGGCTGAACACTGAAGCTTTCTTT	CASSSGGLNTEAFF
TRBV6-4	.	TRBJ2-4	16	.	TGTGCCAGCAGCATACCTGTAGTGGGGGGGCAGTACATTCAGTACTTC	CASSIPVVGGQYIQYF
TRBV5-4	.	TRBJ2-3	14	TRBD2	TGTGCCAGCAGGGCTAGCGGATACACAGATACGCAGTATTTT	CASRASGYTDTQYF
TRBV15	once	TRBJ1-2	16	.	TGTGCCACCAGCAATCTCCCAGGGACTCCTAACTATGGCTACACCTTC	CATSNLPGTPNYGYTF
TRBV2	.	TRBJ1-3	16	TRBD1	TGTGCCAGCCTCCGGGACAGACTTAGCTCTGGAAACACCATATATTTT	CASLRDRLSSGNTIYF
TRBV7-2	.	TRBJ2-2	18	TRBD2	TGTGCCAGCAGCAACGGACTAGCGGGGCCGACGAACACCGGGGAGCTGTTTTTT	CASSNGLAGPTNTGELFF
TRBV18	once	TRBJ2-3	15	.	TGTGCCAGCTCACCACCGGGTGGACACACAGATACGCAGTATTTT	CASSPPGGHTDTQYF
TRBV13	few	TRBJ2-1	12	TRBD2	TGTGCCAGCAGCTTAGGACGGGGGGAAGAGTTCTTC	CASSLGRGEEFF
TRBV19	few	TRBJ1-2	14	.	TGTGCCAGTAGTGCCGGGACAAGGAGTTATGGCTACACCTTC	CASSAGTRSYGYTF
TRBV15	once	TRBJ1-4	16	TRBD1	TGTGCCACCGGGCGGGGACAGGGGGTTGGGAATGAAAAACTGTTTTTT	CATGRGQGVGNEKLFF
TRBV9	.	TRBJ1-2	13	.	TGTGCCAGCAGCGTAGTTCAGGGTGGTGGCTACACCTTC	CASSVVQGGGYTF
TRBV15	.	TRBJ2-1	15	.	TGTGCCACCAGCAGAGATCGGGGGAGAGGGAATGAGCAGTTCTTC	CATSRDRGRGNEQFF
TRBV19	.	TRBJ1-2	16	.	TGTGCCAGTAGCCTGACAATAGGAAGTCCTAACTATGGCTACACCTTC	CASSLTIGSPNYGYTF
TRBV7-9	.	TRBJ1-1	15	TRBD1	TGTGCCAGCAGCTTAGGGACAGGGGTGATGACTGAAGCTTTCTTT	CASSLGTGVMTEAFF
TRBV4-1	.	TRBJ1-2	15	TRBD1	TGCGCCAGCAGCCACCGACAGGGGGCCTACTATGGCTACACCTTC	CASSHRQGAYYGYTF
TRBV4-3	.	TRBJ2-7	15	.	TGCGCCAGCAGCCAAGGATCTGGACAGAGGTACGAGCAGTACTTC	CASSQGSGQRYEQYF
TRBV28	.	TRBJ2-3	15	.	TGTGCCAGCAGTTGGCGAACGACTAGATTCGATACGCAGTATTTT	CASSWRTTRFDTQYF
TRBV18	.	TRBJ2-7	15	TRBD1	TGTGCCAGCTCACCACCCGGACAGGCGACCTACGAGCAGTACTTC	CASSPPGQATYEQYF
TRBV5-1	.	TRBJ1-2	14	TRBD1	TGCGCCAGCAGCTTGGAGGCGACAGGGAATGGCTACACCTTC	CASSLEATGNGYTF
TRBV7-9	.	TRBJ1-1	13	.	TGTGCCAGCAGCCTGGACAGGAACACTGAAGCTTTCTTT	CASSLDRNTEAFF
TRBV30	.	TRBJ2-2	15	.	TGTGCCTGGAGAAGCAAGTCGACGAACACCGGGGAGCTGTTTTTT	CAWRSKSTNTGELFF
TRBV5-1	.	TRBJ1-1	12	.	TGCGCCAGCAGCGGCCAGGGTGCTGAAGCTTTCTTT	CASSGQGAEAFF
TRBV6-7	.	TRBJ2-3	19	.	TGTGCCAGCAATAGCCTCTCCCGGGGTTCGGGAAAAGGCACAGATACGCAGTATTTT	CASNSLSRGSGKGTDTQYF
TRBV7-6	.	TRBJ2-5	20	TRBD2	TGTGCCAGCAGCCCCAAGGGACAGGGGACTAGCGGGAGGGCCTCAGAGACCCAGTACTTC	CASSPKGQGTSGRASETQYF
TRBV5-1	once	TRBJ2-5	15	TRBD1	TGCGCCAGCAGCGCTGGGACAGGGGGCTCAGAGACCCAGTACTTC	CASSAGTGGSETQYF
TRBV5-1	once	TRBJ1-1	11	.	TGCGCCAGCAGCGAGGGGGCTGAAGCTTTCTTT	CASSEGAEAFF
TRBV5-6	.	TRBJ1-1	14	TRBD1	TGTGCCAGCAGCACGGGACAGTCTTGGAGTGAAGCTTTCTTT	CASSTGQSWSEAFF
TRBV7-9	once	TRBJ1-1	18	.	TGTGCCAGCAGCACCTTACTTCAGGGAAGCGATTTTGGCACTGAAGCTTTCTTT	CASSTLLQGSDFGTEAFF
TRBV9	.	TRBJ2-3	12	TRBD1	TGTGCCAGCAGCGTCGGGACAGGGGCGCAGTATTTT	CASSVGTGAQYF
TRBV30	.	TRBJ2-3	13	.	TGTGCCTGGACCCTACGGTCGGCAGATACGCAGTATTTT	CAWTLRSADTQYF
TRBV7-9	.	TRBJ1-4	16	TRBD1	TGTGCCAGCAGCTTATGGTCGGGACAGTATAATGAAAAACTGTTTTTT	CASSLWSGQYNEKLFF
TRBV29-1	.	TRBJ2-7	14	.	TGCAGCGTTGAAGTAGGACAGCAGCTACGGGAGCAGTACTTC	CSVEVGQQLREQYF
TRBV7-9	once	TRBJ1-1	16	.	TGTGCCAGCAGCTTACTTTCAGGGTCTCGGAACACTGAAGCTTTCTTT	CASSLLSGSRNTEAFF
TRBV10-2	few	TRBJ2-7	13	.	TGCGCCAGCAGGCTTGACAGTAGCTACGAGCAGTACTTC	CASRLDSSYEQYF
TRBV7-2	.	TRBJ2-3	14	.	TGTGCCAGCAGTTTTGGGGGCGGCACAGATACGCAGTATTTT	CASSFGGGTDTQYF
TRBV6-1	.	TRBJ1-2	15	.	TGTGCCAGCAGTGAAAAGGCAGGGACAAACTATGGCTACACCTTC	CASSEKAGTNYGYTF
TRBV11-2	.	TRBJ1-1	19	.	TGTGCCAGCAGCTTAGGTAAATTAGGGGGAGGGAGGATGAACACTGAAGCTTTCTTT	CASSLGKLGGGRMNTEAFF
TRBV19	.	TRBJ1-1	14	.	TGTGCCAGTAGTATGAGAAACCAGGACAGAAAAGCTTTCTTT	CASSMRNQDRKAFF
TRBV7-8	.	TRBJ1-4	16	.	TGTGCCAGCAGCTTAGCCCCAGGGGCCGGGAAGGAAAAACTGTTTTTT	CASSLAPGAGKEKLFF
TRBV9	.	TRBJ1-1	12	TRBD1	TGTGCCAGCAGCGGATTGACAGGGGTGGCTTTCTTT	CASSGLTGVAFF
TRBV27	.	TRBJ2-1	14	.	TGTGCCAGCAGTTTCCGGGGGTATTACAATGAGCAGTTCTTC	CASSFRGYYNEQFF
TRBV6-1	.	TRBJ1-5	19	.	TGTGCCAGCAGTGAAGTAGATCGACAGCTGGAGTATAGCAATCAGCCCCAGCATTTT	CASSEVDRQLEYSNQPQHF